This section outlines one TCR beta chain sequence together with its context. Its antigen remains unidentified. J gave up 9 bases and V 2 bases, and 7 bases lay outside the gene matches. The CDR3 covers 12 residues. Germline assignment: CDR1 DFQATT and CDR2 SNEGSKA (reference sequence). This entry comes from a study of T-cell reconstitution after alpha-beta-depleted transplantation in children. Whole-study results and caveats: The authors attributed T-cell counts and diversity one year after transplant mostly to newly produced T cells. The study reportedly traced alpha-beta T cells about two months after transplant to several hundred expanded graft clones. Some patients owed their high day-60 TCRbeta diversity to surviving recipient T cells and thymic progenitors.

Unique molecular identifiers were used in preparing the TCRbeta library. TCRdb passed the PCR reads through MiXCR, listing each CDR3 protein once. Seen here are 440,000 or so distinct CDR3 sequences, 43% observed once, and the top ten hold 27%. Material: PBMCs, obtained before TCRalphabeta/CD19-depleted stem cell transplant. The sequence was obtained from a girl aged 2-15 years with aplastic anemia, due to receive a stem cell transplant. The chain links TRBV20-1 to TRBJ2-7; 7 bases align to TRBD2. The CDR3 is CSARRLAEAQYF. The DNA of the CDR3 is TGCAGTGCTAGAAGGCTAGCGGAGGCGCAGTACTTC.